This record covers a single TCR beta chain. As yet, its antigen is unknown. The sample comes from a study of T cell responses to AZD1222 COVID-19 vaccine. Study results and caveats: Spike-specific TCR breadth rose after two AZD1222 doses, and depth rose as well.

Generated by immunoSEQ multiplex PCR, the TCRdb table keeps only in-frame clones and is missing some. The sample lists roughly 98,000 clones, approximately 88% seen once, with 12% to 15% in the top ten. V lost 7 bases, J lost 5 bases, and 9 bases stayed unmatched. This CDR3 comprises 15 residues. Germline CDR1 reads SNHLY; CDR2 reads FYNNEI. V usage is TRBV2 and J usage is TRBJ2-3, with 10 bases lining up with TRBD2. This TCR was sampled from an adult who received the AZD1222 COVID-19 vaccine. The sequences come from peripheral blood, collected 28 days after the second AZD1222 dose. CDR3: CASNRKRGGQDTQYF. CDR3 DNA sequence: TGTGCCAGCAACCGAAAGCGGGGGGGCCAAGATACGCAGTATTTT.